This TCR beta chain is drawn from a study of blood T cell repertoires in COVID-19. Some clones are missing from TCRdb's copy, which holds only in-frame ones; the method was immunoSEQ multiplex PCR. Among some 180,000 clones listed, approximately 80% were seen once. Seattle researchers signed up patients amid active infection and tracked them longitudinally. The germline CDR1 and CDR2 sequences are LGHDT and YNNKEL (reference sequence). The CDR3 is 14 amino acids. V dropped 3 bases and J dropped 2 bases, with 8 bases sitting between them. V gene TRBV3-1 (or the pseudogene TRBV3-2) combines with J gene TRBJ2-1, with TRBD2 as a possible D gene (6 bases). Sequencing was carried out using peripheral blood. The receptor was isolated from a woman between 40 and 55 years old with COVID-19, enrolled during active disease. The DNA for the CDR3 is TGTGCCAGCAGCCAGCGACTAGCCTACAATGAGCAGTTCTTC. Its translation is CASSQRLAYNEQFF.